Listed below are T cell receptor beta chains from one sample, sequenced in a study of cytomegalovirus exposure and HLA in healthy donors. Produced via immunoSEQ multiplex PCR; TCRdb's table is partial and in-frame only. The table shows 110,000 or so clones, with about nine tenths occurring only once. The sequencing input was PBMCs. The receptors here all came from a man younger than 35 in good health and CMV-seropositive. Both conserved end residues are part of each CDR3. A D gene is named only where the DNA matches it firmly. Not every row has a clone size; where given, it reads once, few, many or a size class.

J: TRBJ2-2
V: TRBV6-6
size: NA
D: TRBD1
DNA: TGTGCCAGCAGCCGACAGGGGCGACCCGGGGAGCTGTTTTTT
CDR3: CASSRQGRPGELFF

J: TRBJ1-2
V: TRBV5-4
size: NA
D: NA
DNA: TGTGCCAGCAGCTTGGGGTCAGGGGCCTATGGCTACACCTTC
CDR3: CASSLGSGAYGYTF

J: TRBJ1-5
V: TRBV20-1
size: NA
D: NA
DNA: TGCAGTGCTTCGGACACCCAGTCCCAGCATTTT
CDR3: CSASDTQSQHF

J: TRBJ1-2
V: TRBV10-3
size: NA
D: TRBD1
DNA: TGTGCCACGACACAGGGGGACTATGGCTACACCTTC
CDR3: CATTQGDYGYTF

J: TRBJ1-1
V: TRBV6-5
size: NA
D: TRBD1
DNA: TGTGCCAGCAGTTACTCCACCGGGACAGGGATCGGGGCTTTCTTT
CDR3: CASSYSTGTGIGAFF

J: TRBJ2-2
V: TRBV4-1
size: NA
D: TRBD2
DNA: TGCGCCAGCAGCCGCCCTAGCGGGGGGGCCACCGGGGAGCTGTTTTTT
CDR3: CASSRPSGGATGELFF

J: TRBJ1-4
V: TRBV5-5
size: NA
D: TRBD1
DNA: TGTGCCAGCAGCCCTGGGACAGATGAAAAACTGTTTTTT
CDR3: CASSPGTDEKLFF

J: TRBJ2-7
V: TRBV12-5
size: NA
D: NA
DNA: TGTGCTAGTGGTTTGGGGGGCGGACAGTATTCCTACGAGCAGTACTTC
CDR3: CASGLGGGQYSYEQYF

J: TRBJ1-2
V: TRBV7-6
size: once
D: TRBD1
DNA: TGTGCCAGCAGCCCAGGACAGGGGGGCTATGGCTACACCTTC
CDR3: CASSPGQGGYGYTF

J: TRBJ2-1
V: TRBV14
size: NA
D: TRBD2
DNA: TGTGCCAGCAGCCGACTAGCGGGGGACGGGATTGAGCAGTTCTTC
CDR3: CASSRLAGDGIEQFF

J: TRBJ2-1
V: TRBV7-7
size: NA
D: TRBD1
DNA: TGTGCCAGCAGCCCCGGGGACAGCCACTACAATGAGCAGTTCTTC
CDR3: CASSPGDSHYNEQFF

J: TRBJ2-7
V: TRBV29-1
size: NA
D: TRBD1
DNA: TGCAGCGCCAGACAGGGGAGATCCTACGAGCAGTACTTC
CDR3: CSARQGRSYEQYF

J: TRBJ1-2
V: TRBV7-9
size: NA
D: NA
DNA: TGTGCCAGCAGCTCCCGACGAGGGGGGGTAGACTATGGCTACACCTTC
CDR3: CASSSRRGGVDYGYTF

J: TRBJ2-1
V: TRBV7-8
size: NA
D: TRBD1
DNA: TGTGCCAGCAGCTCCACAGGGGGCGCAGGGCAGTTCTTC
CDR3: CASSSTGGAGQFF

J: TRBJ1-6
V: TRBV5-4
size: NA
D: NA
DNA: TGTGCCAGCAGCTTGGTGAGGATCTCCTATAATTCACCCCTCCACTTT
CDR3: CASSLVRISYNSPLHF

J: TRBJ2-3
V: TRBV2
size: NA
D: NA
DNA: TGTGCCAGCAGTGAGAGAGTCCGCGGCGACTTTACAGATACGCAGTATTTT
CDR3: CASSERVRGDFTDTQYF

J: TRBJ2-1
V: TRBV28
size: NA
D: NA
DNA: TGTGCCAGCAGTTCCGGGAACAATGAGCAGTTCTTC
CDR3: CASSSGNNEQFF

J: TRBJ1-2
V: TRBV7-9
size: few
D: NA
DNA: TGTGCCAGCAGCTCCCTACTTGAGTACTCCTATGGCTACACCTTC
CDR3: CASSSLLEYSYGYTF

J: TRBJ1-2
V: TRBV15
size: NA
D: NA
DNA: TGTGCCACCAGCGGGAAAGGGGGAAACGCCCCGCACTATGGCTACACCTTC
CDR3: CATSGKGGNAPHYGYTF

J: TRBJ1-1
V: TRBV13
size: few
D: TRBD1
DNA: TGTGCCAGCAGCTTATTAACTGCCCCCGGACAGGGAACTAGGCACACTGAAGCTTTCTTT
CDR3: CASSLLTAPGQGTRHTEAFF

J: TRBJ2-3
V: TRBV18
size: NA
D: TRBD1
DNA: TGTGCCAGCTCACAAAGCCAGGGGGTGCCAGATACGCAGTATTTT
CDR3: CASSQSQGVPDTQYF

J: TRBJ1-2
V: TRBV5-5
size: NA
D: TRBD1
DNA: TGTGCCAGCAGCTGGAGAGGGACAGATGGCTACACCTTC
CDR3: CASSWRGTDGYTF

J: TRBJ2-1
V: TRBV5-1
size: NA
D: NA
DNA: TGCGCCAGCAGCTTGGCCCTGCCGGCGGATGAGCAGTTCTTC
CDR3: CASSLALPADEQFF

J: TRBJ2-3
V: TRBV11-2
size: NA
D: TRBD2
DNA: TGTGCCAGCAGCTATAGCGGGGGGAGGACAGATACGCAGTATTTT
CDR3: CASSYSGGRTDTQYF

J: TRBJ1-1
V: TRBV14
size: NA
D: NA
DNA: TGTGCCAGCAGCCTCCAGGGGAACACTGAAGCTTTCTTT
CDR3: CASSLQGNTEAFF

J: TRBJ1-6
V: TRBV18
size: NA
D: NA
DNA: TGTGCCAGCTCACTCACCATACCGAACACCCCATATTCACCCCTCCACTTT
CDR3: CASSLTIPNTPYSPLHF

J: TRBJ2-5
V: TRBV19
size: NA
D: NA
DNA: TGTGCCAGTAGTATAGTGGCGGGACGAGAGACCCAGTACTTC
CDR3: CASSIVAGRETQYF

J: TRBJ2-2
V: TRBV7-9
size: NA
D: NA
DNA: TGTGCCAGCAGCTTAGTCGGAGGTGGGCAGGTGAACACCGGGGAGCTGTTTTTT
CDR3: CASSLVGGGQVNTGELFF

J: TRBJ1-2
V: TRBV2
size: NA
D: TRBD1
DNA: TGTGCCAGCAGTGCCCACATACAGGGGATTTATGGCTACACCTTC
CDR3: CASSAHIQGIYGYTF

J: TRBJ1-2
V: TRBV5-1
size: few
D: NA
DNA: TGCGCCAGCAGCTATTTAGGGGGGGCTGGCTATGGCTACACCTTC
CDR3: CASSYLGGAGYGYTF

J: TRBJ2-3
V: TRBV28
size: NA
D: NA
DNA: TGTGCCAGCAGTTTATGGCAGTATGGCACAGATACGCAGTATTTT
CDR3: CASSLWQYGTDTQYF

J: TRBJ1-1
V: TRBV7-2
size: NA
D: NA
DNA: TGTGCCAGCAGCTTAGGGAGCAGGGTGCAGGACACTGAAGCTTTCTTT
CDR3: CASSLGSRVQDTEAFF

J: TRBJ1-2
V: TRBV4-1
size: NA
D: TRBD1
DNA: TGCGCCAGCAGCCAAGTTTTGGGGGGGACAGGGAAGAACACCTTC
CDR3: CASSQVLGGTGKNTF

J: TRBJ2-7
V: TRBV19
size: NA
D: TRBD1
DNA: TGTGCCAGTAGTTTCTCGGACAGGTCGTCCGACGAGCAGTACTTC
CDR3: CASSFSDRSSDEQYF

J: TRBJ2-1
V: TRBV25-1
size: NA
D: NA
DNA: TGTGCCAGCAGTGCATACAATGAGCAGTTCTTC
CDR3: CASSAYNEQFF

J: TRBJ1-6
V: TRBV18
size: NA
D: NA
DNA: TGTGCCAGCTCACCGGTGAAGGGGGTAGGTTCACCCCTCCACTTT
CDR3: CASSPVKGVGSPLHF

J: TRBJ2-7
V: TRBV4-1
size: NA
D: TRBD1
DNA: TGCGCCAGCAGCCAGACCGGGACAGGGAAAGACGAGCAGTACTTC
CDR3: CASSQTGTGKDEQYF

J: TRBJ2-7
V: TRBV14
size: few
D: NA
DNA: TGTGCCAGCAGCCAATTGGGCAGGGTAGGGTACGAGCAGTACTTC
CDR3: CASSQLGRVGYEQYF

J: TRBJ1-1
V: TRBV28
size: NA
D: NA
DNA: TGTGCCAGCAGTTTAATAGGCCTTGGGAGGCCCGAAGCTTTCTTT
CDR3: CASSLIGLGRPEAFF

J: TRBJ2-2
V: TRBV13
size: NA
D: NA
DNA: TGTGCCAGCAGCTTACGAGAACCGAACACCGGGGAGCTGTTTTTT
CDR3: CASSLREPNTGELFF

J: TRBJ2-3
V: TRBV4-2
size: NA
D: TRBD2
DNA: TGTGCCAGCGGGGGGGGACTAGAGACAGATACGCAGTATTTT
CDR3: CASGGGLETDTQYF

J: TRBJ1-6
V: TRBV2
size: NA
D: TRBD1
DNA: TGTGCCAGCACTGGGACAGGCGGATTCGGTTCACCCCTCCACTTT
CDR3: CASTGTGGFGSPLHF

J: TRBJ2-1
V: TRBV27
size: NA
D: NA
DNA: TGTGCCAGCAGTTTTCGGCGGGTGGGCTCCTACAATGAGCAGTTCTTC
CDR3: CASSFRRVGSYNEQFF

J: TRBJ1-1
V: TRBV2
size: NA
D: NA
DNA: TGTGCCAGCAGTGATTCCACGCGGGGGGCTTTCTCCACTGAAGCTTTCTTT
CDR3: CASSDSTRGAFSTEAFF

J: TRBJ1-4
V: TRBV5-5
size: NA
D: TRBD1
DNA: TGTGCCAGCAGCTTGGGGGGGATCGAAGGACAGGGACGGGGTGAAAAACTGTTTTTT
CDR3: CASSLGGIEGQGRGEKLFF

J: TRBJ2-1
V: TRBV5-1
size: NA
D: NA
DNA: TGCGCCAGCAGCTCCTCTCCCGGGGGTTACAATGAGCAGTTCTTC
CDR3: CASSSSPGGYNEQFF

J: TRBJ2-7
V: TRBV7-9
size: NA
D: TRBD1
DNA: TGTGCCAGCAGCCTCTCGGACAGGGGCGAGCAGTACTTC
CDR3: CASSLSDRGEQYF

J: TRBJ1-2
V: TRBV21-1
size: NA
D: NA
DNA: TGTGCCAGCACCTTGAGGACAGGGGCTTTTGGCTACACCTTC
CDR3: CASTLRTGAFGYTF

J: TRBJ2-7
V: TRBV7-2
size: once
D: TRBD2
DNA: TGTGCCAGCAGCTTTTCCGGGACTAGGGATCCCTACGAGCAGTACTTC
CDR3: CASSFSGTRDPYEQYF

J: TRBJ1-3
V: TRBV18
size: NA
D: NA
DNA: TGTGCCAGCTCAACCGGGACAAACTCTGGAAACACCATATATTTT
CDR3: CASSTGTNSGNTIYF

J: TRBJ2-3
V: TRBV19
size: NA
D: TRBD2
DNA: TGTGCCAGTAGTGTACTAGCGGGGGGGCAAGCAGATACGCAGTATTTT
CDR3: CASSVLAGGQADTQYF

J: TRBJ2-1
V: TRBV6-6
size: NA
D: NA
DNA: TGTGCCAGCAGTCTACTTAGCGAGGGGGAAAATGAGCAGTTCTTC
CDR3: CASSLLSEGENEQFF

J: TRBJ2-2
V: TRBV19
size: NA
D: TRBD1
DNA: TGTGCCAGTAGTATTGGTCAGGGACAGGGCGGGCGCGGGGAGCTGTTTTTT
CDR3: CASSIGQGQGGRGELFF

J: TRBJ1-2
V: TRBV19
size: NA
D: NA
DNA: TGTGCCAGTAGCGAGACAGGAACTTGGGGCTACACCTTC
CDR3: CASSETGTWGYTF